The rows below give T cell receptor beta chains drawn from one sample of a study of T-cell memory formation after mild COVID-19. MiXCR, applied by TCRdb to the 5' RACE reads, yields one record per CDR3 protein. The data show around 300,000 distinct CDR3 sequences, with 10% to 15% seen just once and roughly a fifth held by the top ten. Sequences were obtained from PBMCs or a T cell subset sorted from them (not recorded which). These receptors all come from a man younger than 35 who had mild COVID-19 (a few samples of this study predate the infection). Cell type and time point are not known. Each CDR3 is given with its conserved first and last residue. The order of the fields is V gene, J gene, D gene, clone size, CDR3 DNA, CDR3 protein. D genes are given only for firm matches. Size values are once, few and many counts, or a class for expanded clones, and some rows have none.

TRBV6-6	TRBJ2-3	.	.	TGTGCCAGCAGTTACCCAGGGGCCCCCACAGATACGCAGTATTTT	CASSYPGAPTDTQYF
TRBV7-6	TRBJ2-1	.	few	TGTGCCAGCAGCCCTGACCGATACCGATACAATGAGCAGTTCTTC	CASSPDRYRYNEQFF
TRBV27	TRBJ2-2	.	few	TGTGCCAGCAAAAGGGGGGCGGAAAACACCGGGGAGCTGTTTTTT	CASKRGAENTGELFF
TRBV5-1	TRBJ2-5	.	.	TGCGCCAGCAGCCCCGCCCGGTCGTCTCAAGAGACCCAGTACTTC	CASSPARSSQETQYF
TRBV5-1	TRBJ2-1	.	.	TGCGCCAGCAGCTTGGCCCCGGGGTCCTACAATGAGCAGTTCTTC	CASSLAPGSYNEQFF
TRBV3-1	TRBJ2-1	.	.	TGTGCCAGCAGCCCGGTTAGCAGGGAGCAGTTCTTC	CASSPVSREQFF
TRBV15	TRBJ1-3	.	few	TGTGCCACCAGCAGAGATCAGGGAAACACCATATATTTT	CATSRDQGNTIYF
TRBV2	TRBJ1-5	.	.	TGTGCCAGCAACATAAGGGGAAATCAGCCCCAGCATTTT	CASNIRGNQPQHF
TRBV4-3	TRBJ2-7	TRBD2	.	TGCGCCAGCAGCCAAGTTCGCGGGGGGATCTTCCCTTTGTCCTTC	CASSQVRGGIFPLSF
TRBV7-9	TRBJ1-2	.	many	TGTGCCAGCAGCTTGGGCCCTTATGGCTACACCTTC	CASSLGPYGYTF
TRBV20-1	TRBJ1-3	.	.	TGCAGTGCTAGAGATCCCCCTCGGGACACCATATATTTT	CSARDPPRDTIYF
TRBV2	TRBJ2-5	.	.	TGTGCCAGCAGTGAAGAGTGGTTTAGGTACTTC	CASSEEWFRYF
TRBV27	TRBJ2-7	.	few	TGTGCCAGCAGTTTCAGGGGAAGTACCTACGAGCAGTACTTC	CASSFRGSTYEQYF
TRBV5-1	TRBJ2-3	.	few	TGCGCCAGCAGCTGGGATGGGGATAGCACAGATACGCAGTATTTT	CASSWDGDSTDTQYF
TRBV4-3	TRBJ1-4	.	.	TGCGCCAGCAGCCAAGACAGGGCGACCACGGGAAAACTGTTTTTT	CASSQDRATTGKLFF
TRBV6-5	TRBJ1-4	.	.	TGTGCCAGCAGTCCAACGGGGGCCGGTGAAAAACTGTTTTTT	CASSPTGAGEKLFF
TRBV7-8	TRBJ2-2	TRBD2	.	TGTGCCAGCAGTCAGACTAGCGGGGGGGCTCAGACCGGGGAGCTGTTTTTT	CASSQTSGGAQTGELFF
TRBV5-1	TRBJ1-1	.	few	TGCGCCAGCAGCGCGGGACAGAACACTGAAGCTTTCTTT	CASSAGQNTEAFF
TRBV5-1	TRBJ2-5	TRBD2	.	TGCGCCAGCAGCTTTAGGGTAGCGGGCCTTTACCAAGAGACCCAGTACTTC	CASSFRVAGLYQETQYF
TRBV20-1	TRBJ2-7	TRBD2	few	TGCAGTGCTCGTGGGGGATCTAAGCGGGGCGAGCAGTACTTC	CSARGGSKRGEQYF
TRBV2	TRBJ1-3	.	.	TGTGCCAGCAGTGAGGCGGGCCTCTCTGGAAACACCATATATTTT	CASSEAGLSGNTIYF
TRBV20-1	TRBJ2-1	TRBD2	few	TGCAGTGCTAGAGGAGGGACTAGGAGCACTTATGAGCAGTTCTTC	CSARGGTRSTYEQFF
TRBV5-1	TRBJ1-6	TRBD1	few	TGCGCCAGCAGCAGAGACGGGACAGGGAGGACGGCTCGGGGTTCACCCCTCCACTTT	CASSRDGTGRTARGSPLHF
TRBV7-2	TRBJ1-2	TRBD1	.	TGTGCCAGCAGGATCCGGACAGGGATTAACTATGGCTACACCTTC	CASRIRTGINYGYTF
TRBV7-3	TRBJ2-1	.	few	TGTGCCAGCAGCTCCCGACGAAAGGGGACCCTCTACAATGAGCAGTTCTTC	CASSSRRKGTLYNEQFF
TRBV7-9	TRBJ2-5	TRBD2	many	TGTGCCAGCAGCTACCCGGGGGGACAAGAGACCCAGTACTTC	CASSYPGGQETQYF
TRBV4-1	TRBJ2-7	TRBD2	few	TGCGCCAGCAGCCAAGTCCTAGCGGGGGCATCCTACGAGCAGTACTTC	CASSQVLAGASYEQYF
TRBV6-6	TRBJ2-5	.	once	TGTGCCAGCAGTTACTCGAGAGGGGGAGAGACCCAGTACTTC	CASSYSRGGETQYF
TRBV18	TRBJ1-6	.	.	TGTGCCAGCTCACCAGCAGGGGTTTCACCCCTCCACTTT	CASSPAGVSPLHF
TRBV4-3	TRBJ2-4	.	.	TGCGCCAGCAGCCAAGATCGGGGCCCTGCAGACATTCAGTACTTC	CASSQDRGPADIQYF
TRBV7-8	TRBJ1-2	.	.	TGTGCCAGCAGCTTAGATCCCAGGAACAACTATGGCTACACCTTC	CASSLDPRNNYGYTF
TRBV15	TRBJ2-7	TRBD1	.	TGTGCCACCAGCAGAGATCGGACAGGGAGCTCCTACGAGCAGTACTTC	CATSRDRTGSSYEQYF
TRBV27	TRBJ2-1	TRBD2	few	TGTGCCAGCAGTGCACTAGCGGGGGGTGAAAGTAATGAGCAGTTCTTC	CASSALAGGESNEQFF
TRBV28	TRBJ2-1	.	many	TGTGCCAGCAGTTTAAAGCGCAATGAGCAGTTCTTC	CASSLKRNEQFF
TRBV29-1	TRBJ1-1	.	many	TGCAGCGGGAGGTTTGGGGGCACTGAAGCTTTCTTT	CSGRFGGTEAFF
TRBV12-3/TRBV12-4	TRBJ1-1	.	few	TGTGCCAGCAGCCACGGGGGGGACACTGAAGCTTTCTTT	CASSHGGDTEAFF